The rows below give T cell receptor beta chains drawn from one sample of a study of blood T cell repertoires in COVID-19. Measured with immunoSEQ multiplex PCR; TCRdb has only the in-frame clones, and not every one. This table has 200,000 to 250,000 clones, 86% appearing once. Sequencing was carried out using PBMCs or T cells enriched from blood (not recorded which). Receptors originate from a woman aged 45 to 65 who had recovered from COVID-19. Both conserved end residues are trimmed from each CDR3.

TRBJ2-1,TRBV6-2/TRBV6-3,ASSAPGTGYEQF
TRBJ2-1,TRBV28,ASSFGTSVSYYNEQF
TRBJ2-5,TRBV7-9,ASSPGGSTLQETQY
TRBJ2-2,TRBV24-1,ATSDRGQRAIGGNTGELF
TRBJ1-2,TRBV5-6,ASSSGGFDGYT
TRBJ2-7,TRBV6-2/TRBV6-3,ASSYTGIEQY
TRBJ2-3,TRBV18,ASSLGQYTDTQY
TRBJ2-7,TRBV6-5,ASGTSGGAYEQY
TRBJ1-2,TRBV9,ASSDQTGNYGYT
TRBJ1-5,TRBV19,ASSILTGGSQPQH
TRBJ1-2,TRBV7-9,ASSPGQGGYGYT
TRBJ1-5,TRBV28,ASKAGNQPQH
TRBJ2-5,TRBV7-2,ASSQAVRETQY
TRBJ1-1,TRBV11-1,ASSLLRMNTEAF
TRBJ1-6,TRBV6-5,ASSRQGRSPLH
TRBJ1-2,TRBV5-5,ASTSWIGTANYGYT
TRBJ1-2,TRBV5-1,ASSQGQARYGYT
TRBJ2-2,TRBV6-5,ASKSGLEAGELF
TRBJ1-5,TRBV6-2/TRBV6-3,ASSHQGTGESQPQH
TRBJ2-1,TRBV28,ASSFIAGDNEQF
TRBJ2-3,TRBV15,ATSFGVIGLTDLSTDTQY
TRBJ1-3,TRBV28,ASSNGDLRNTIY
TRBJ1-2,TRBV12-3/TRBV12-4,ASSLSPYGYT
TRBJ1-4,TRBV2,ASRQGRREKLF
TRBJ2-7,TRBV20-1,SASDDRVLGYEQY
TRBJ2-5,TRBV5-1,ASSLAGLDREGQY
TRBJ1-5,TRBV5-4,ASSPTPGSNQPQH
TRBJ1-3,TRBV6-5,ASMDLGTIY
TRBJ2-4,TRBV7-2,ASSLGSVSGIQY
TRBJ2-3,TRBV28,ASSPSGASTDTQY
TRBJ1-5,TRBV28,ASMTEMNQPQH
TRBJ1-1,TRBV7-6,ASSPGGGANTEAF
TRBJ1-2,TRBV28,ASRPDSYGYT
TRBJ1-2,TRBV6-2/TRBV6-3,ASSYSSGTVSGNGYT